This TCR beta chain was sequenced for a study of T-cell memory formation after mild COVID-19. One entry per CDR3 protein, called by TCRdb with MiXCR from the 5' RACE reads. This sample carries about 180,000 distinct CDR3 sequences, roughly 17% of them seen once, and the ten largest clones take roughly 2.1%. Germline V gene lookup returns CDR1 SGHNT and CDR2 YYREEE (reference sequence). V shed 4 bases, J shed 3 bases, and the junction held 0 bases outside the gene matches. This CDR3 comprises 12 residues. A remark on this clonotype: Its antigen is still unknown.

Study-wide results and limits: Among clones contracting day 15 to 85, CD4/CD8 was balanced, whereas later expanders leaned CD4+.

The chain combines TRBV5-4 with TRBJ2-5; 7 positions agree with TRBD2. The sequence derives from an adult woman who had mild COVID-19 (a few samples of this study predate the infection). Cell type and time point are not known. Material for sequencing was PBMCs or a T cell subset sorted from them (not recorded which). CDR3 in amino acids: CASSRGEETQYF. CDR3 coding DNA: TGTGCCAGCAGCCGGGGGGAAGAGACCCAGTACTTC. The complete variable domain, with remaining parts taken from reference TRBV5-4 and TRBJ2-5, reads ETGVTQSPTHLIKTRGQQVTLRCSSQSGHNTVSWYQQALGQGPQFIFQYYREEENGRGNFPPRFSGLQFPNYSSELNVNALELDDSALYLCASSRGEETQYFGPGTRLLVL.